The next 28 T cell receptor beta chains were all read from a single sample in a study of Tregs in tolerant kidney transplant recipients. Sequencing was performed with immunoSEQ multiplex PCR; in TCRdb, only in-frame clones are kept and a portion is missing. In the table there are about 240,000 clones, 84% of which are singletons. Source material: CD4+ T cells from blood. The receptors were gathered from a human donor in good health.

This sequence joins TRBV14 and TRBJ2-1, with TRBD2 matching 9 bases. Germline assignment: CDR1 SGHDN and CDR2 FVKESK. The trim removed 4 bases at V and 1 base at J, leaving 5 bases unmatched. The CDR3 totals 16 residues. CDR3 in DNA: TGTGCCAGCAGCCCCCCTAGCGGGGCTTCCTACAATGAGCAGTTCTTC. It codes for CASSPPSGASYNEQFF.

The rearrangement links TRBV10-1 to TRBJ1-1; TRBD1 matches 8 bases. Germline V gene lookup returns CDR1 WNHNN and CDR2 SYGVQD (reference sequence). Trimming cost V 2 bases and J 1 base; bases outside gene matches: 6. The CDR3 covers 16 residues. CDR3 residues: CASSETRGQGNTEAFF. The CDR3 DNA follows: TGCGCCAGCAGTGAGACCAGGGGGCAAGGGAACACTGAAGCTTTCTTT.

Only a few counts were recorded for this clone. This chain joins TRBV5-4 and TRBJ2-7, with D tentatively TRBD2 (6 bases). CDR3 length: 14 amino acids. In germline, CDR1 is SGHNT, CDR2 YYREEE (reference sequence). Trimming shortened V by 0 bases and J by 3 bases, and 10 bases separated the two germline ends. The CDR3 nucleotides read TGTGCCAGCAGCTTGGGACTAGAGAACTACGAGCAGTACTTC. Protein: CASSLGLENYEQYF.

J is TRBJ1-6 and V is TRBV2; D unresolved. The CDR3 is made up of 14 amino acids. V was cut by 0 bases and J by 15 bases, with 15 bases left in between. The V gene's germline CDR1 is SNHLY and CDR2 FYNNEI. This CDR3 reads CASSEALWPTHLHF. DNA for the CDR3: TGTGCCAGCAGTGAAGCGCTTTGGCCCACTCACCTCCACTTT.

This clone turned up a few times. The chain is built from TRBV5-6 and TRBJ2-3; the match to TRBD2 covers 10 bases. CDR1 and CDR2 from the germline V gene are SGHDT and YYEEEE. V lost 4 bases to trimming and J lost 10 bases; unmatched junction nucleotides: 9. This CDR3 spans 14 amino acids. In DNA form, the CDR3 reads TGTGCCAGCAGCCTGAGACTAGCGGGTAGGTCGCAGTATTTT. Protein sequence: CASSLRLAGRSQYF.

This rearrangement joins TRBV11-2 to TRBJ1-2, with a tentative D call TRBD1 (5 bases). Germline loops: CDR1 SGHAT, CDR2 FQNNGV. CDR3 length: 15 residues. The germline V and J ends were trimmed by 1 base and 8 bases, with 17 bases remaining between them. CDR3 amino acids: CASSLAGTTGKGYTF. In nucleotides, the CDR3 is TGTGCCAGCAGCTTAGCGGGGACCACCGGTAAAGGCTACACCTTC.

The CDR3 loop reads CASTDRVEQFF. CDR3 DNA sequence: TGTGCCAGCACCGACAGGGTCGAGCAGTTCTTC. The chain recombines TRBV5-8 with TRBJ2-1, with TRBD1 identical over 7 bases. The CDR3 has 11 amino acids. With V trimmed by 6 bases and J by 10 bases, 4 bases remained unmatched. Germline CDR1 SGHTS, CDR2 YDEGEE.

This chain joins TRBV6-1 and TRBJ1-4; no reliable D call. CDR3 length: 14 amino acids. Germline V CDR1 and CDR2: MNHNS, SASEGT. V was cut by 7 bases and J by 4 bases, with 13 bases left in between. As DNA, the CDR3 is TGTGCCAGCACCGAGCTGATGGTTAATGAAAAACTGTTTTTT. Translating it yields CASTELMVNEKLFF.

This chain connects TRBV19 to TRBJ1-1, with unresolved D. Per the germline V gene, CDR1 is LNHDA and CDR2 is SQIVND (reference sequence). The CDR3 has 13 residues. V was trimmed by 4 bases and J by 4 bases, leaving 10 bases between them. The CDR3 region has the DNA TGTGCCAGTAGTACCGTGTCGGGCACTGAAGCTTTCTTT. The encoded protein is CASSTVSGTEAFF. The full variable domain, rest sourced from reference TRBV19 and TRBJ1-1, is DGGITQSPKYLFRKEGQNVTLSCEQNLNHDAMYWYRQDPGQGLRLIYYSQIVNDFQKGDIAEGYSVSREKKESFPLTVTSAQKNPTAFYLCASSTVSGTEAFFGQGTRLTVV.

V is TRBV7-9 and J is TRBJ2-3, with unresolved D. V lost 7 bases and J 1 base, leaving 6 bases between the germline ends. From germline, CDR1 is SEHNR and CDR2 FQNEAQ (reference sequence). This CDR3 is 12 amino acids long. The CDR3 DNA follows: TGTGCCAGCAAGGACCGCACAGATACGCAGTATTTT. Translated, it gives CASKDRTDTQYF. Using reference TRBV7-9 and TRBJ2-3 for the parts outside the CDR3, the full variable domain is DTGVSQNPRHKITKRGQNVTFRCDPISEHNRLYWYRQTLGQGPEFLTYFQNEAQLEKSRLLSDRFSAERPKGSFSTLEIQRTEQGDSAMYLCASKDRTDTQYFGPGTRLTVL.

The chain employs TRBV5-4 and TRBJ2-1; no clear D. The CDR3 sequence is 15 residues long. Germline CDR1 is SGHNT and CDR2 is YYREEE (reference sequence). V lost 4 bases, J lost 0 bases, and 11 bases lay in between. Here the CDR3 reads CASSLSQSSYNEQFF. CDR3 DNA sequence: TGTGCCAGCAGCCTAAGTCAGTCCTCCTACAATGAGCAGTTCTTC. Together with reference TRBV5-4 and TRBJ2-1, the CDR3 gives the full variable domain: ETGVTQSPTHLIKTRGQQVTLRCSSQSGHNTVSWYQQALGQGPQFIFQYYREEENGRGNFPPRFSGLQFPNYSSELNVNALELDDSALYLCASSLSQSSYNEQFFGPGTRLTVL.

This sequence joins TRBV6-5 and TRBJ1-1; 8 bases are shared with TRBD1. V dropped 8 bases and J dropped 6; count of bases not matched to a gene: 5. This CDR3 region has 12 residues. From germline, CDR1 is MNHEY and CDR2 SVGAGI. The CDR3 here is CASGQGTAEAFF. Here the CDR3 DNA reads TGTGCCAGCGGACAGGGCACGGCTGAAGCTTTCTTT.

In this sample, this clone turned up a few times. V gene TRBV7-9 combines with J gene TRBJ2-7, with a tentative D call TRBD2 (6 bases). The germline CDR1 and CDR2 sequences are SEHNR and FQNEAQ (reference sequence). Trimming shortened V by 5 bases and J by 7 bases, and 21 bases separated the two germline ends. CDR3 length equals 15 residues. DNA for the CDR3: TGTGCCAGCAGCCTCAGCGGAGGGGCCCCTTGGGAGCAGTACTTC. It yields the protein CASSLSGGAPWEQYF.

The chain recombines TRBV5-4 with TRBJ1-4; D gene unclear. The CDR3 covers 16 residues. V lost 0 bases to trimming and J lost 5 bases, with 14 bases between them. Germline V lookup: CDR1 SGHNT, CDR2 YYREEE (reference sequence). The CDR3 nucleotides are TGTGCCAGCAGCTTGGTGGGAGGGCCCCAGAATGAAAAACTGTTTTTT. This encodes CASSLVGGPQNEKLFF.

This clone was observed once. The rearrangement joins TRBV5-1 to TRBJ2-5; 8 nucleotides align to TRBD1. The CDR3 is 13 amino acids. Germline V lookup: CDR1 SGHRS, CDR2 YFSETQ. V was pared by 1 base and J by 5 bases, with 1 base of the junction left unmatched. The CDR3 loop is CASSLTGGETQYF. In DNA, the CDR3 is TGCGCCAGCAGCTTGACAGGGGGGGAGACCCAGTACTTC.

V gene TRBV19 combines with J gene TRBJ1-5; D remains ambiguous. The V end lost 2 bases, the J end lost 3 bases, and 11 bases lay between the germline ends. Germline CDR1 LNHDA, CDR2 SQIVND (reference sequence). The CDR3 consists of 15 residues. The CDR3 region has the DNA TGTGCCAGTAGTATAACTCTACAGCTCAATCAGCCCCAGCATTTT. Amino acids: CASSITLQLNQPQHF.

This chain links TRBV9 with TRBJ2-1; TRBD2 agrees at 15 bases. Losses at the gene ends were 4 bases for V and 9 bases for J; bases not matched to a gene: 14. The CDR3 spans 18 residues. The germline V gene encodes CDR1 SGDLS and CDR2 YYNGEE. In DNA, the CDR3 is TGTGCCAGCAGCCCCCGTGCGCTAGGGGGACTAGCGGGGGGTGAGCAGTTCTTC. It codes for CASSPRALGGLAGGEQFF.

This clone was detected a few times. The chain uses TRBV30 and TRBJ2-2; D might be TRBD1 or TRBD2, each matching 6 bases. Trimming stripped 0 bases from V and 0 bases from J, with 20 bases between. The CDR3 spans 19 residues. Germline lookup yields CDR1 GTSNPN and CDR2 SVGIG (reference sequence). The DNA for the CDR3 is TGTGCCTGGAGTGTGGGGGCTCTACGGGGCGGGACGAACACCGGGGAGCTGTTTTTT. Translated, it gives CAWSVGALRGGTNTGELFF. Based on the CDR3 plus reference TRBV30 and TRBJ2-2, the full variable domain is SQTIHQWPATLVQPVGSPLSLECTVEGTSNPNLYWYRQAAGRGLQLLFYSVGIGQISSEVPQNLSASRPQDRQFILSSKKLLLSDSGFYLCAWSVGALRGGTNTGELFFGEGSRLTVL.

The chain couples TRBV6-5 to TRBJ1-2, with D hard to call. CDR1 is MNHEY, CDR2 SVGAGI, per germline. The CDR3 is made up of 15 amino acids. Trimming cost V 0 bases and J 8 bases, with 16 bases left between them. CDR3 sequence: CASSYSMWQQMGYTF. In DNA, the CDR3 is TGTGCCAGCAGTTACTCGATGTGGCAGCAGATGGGCTACACCTTC.

The V gene is TRBV15, the J gene TRBJ2-2, with 8 bases lining up with TRBD1. This CDR3 region has 15 residues. Trimming at V came to 5 bases and at J to 4 bases, leaving 6 bases not matched to a gene. CDR1 and CDR2 (germline): LNHNV, YYDKDF (reference sequence). CDR3 sequence reads: CATSPRGRSTGELFF. CDR3 in DNA: TGTGCCACCAGCCCCAGGGGGCGAAGCACCGGGGAGCTGTTTTTT.

This chain links TRBV7-9 with TRBJ2-4; 7 bases are shared with TRBD1. Germline-derived CDR1 and CDR2 are SEHNR and FQNEAQ (reference sequence). V lost 2 bases to trimming and J lost 4 bases; unmatched junction nucleotides: 8. This CDR3 spans 16 amino acids. The CDR3 DNA reads as TGTGCCAGCAGCTTATTGGGACAGAGGGGAAAAAACATTCAGTACTTC. Translated, it gives CASSLLGQRGKNIQYF.

The rearrangement joins TRBV19 to TRBJ2-2, with 8 positions matching TRBD2. Germline CDR1 is LNHDA and CDR2 is SQIVND (reference sequence). J gave up 2 bases and V 3 bases, and 2 bases lay outside the gene matches. The CDR3 runs 15 residues. CDR3 nucleotides: TGTGCCAGTAGTATCAGCGGGAGTAACACCGGGGAGCTGTTTTTT. Translated: CASSISGSNTGELFF. Complete variable domain (other parts from reference TRBV19 and TRBJ2-2): DGGITQSPKYLFRKEGQNVTLSCEQNLNHDAMYWYRQDPGQGLRLIYYSQIVNDFQKGDIAEGYSVSREKKESFPLTVTSAQKNPTAFYLCASSISGSNTGELFFGEGSRLTVL.

The rearrangement joins TRBV5-1 to TRBJ1-4, with TRBD1 matching over 11 bases. The CDR3 consists of 15 residues. J lost 8 bases, V lost 4 bases, and 7 bases had no gene match. Germline CDR1 SGHRS, CDR2 YFSETQ. CDR3 nucleotides: TGCGCCAGCAGCACCGGACAGGGGGCAGGAGAAAAACTGTTTTTT. It translates to CASSTGQGAGEKLFF.

The chain links TRBV18 to TRBJ2-5, with 10 bases identical to TRBD2. Trimming cost V 3 bases and J 5 bases; bases outside gene matches: 6. In germline, CDR1 is KGHSH, CDR2 LQKENI. There are 15 residues in the CDR3. CDR3 region: CASSPPGLAAETQYF. Written as DNA, the CDR3 is TGTGCCAGCTCACCCCCCGGACTAGCGGCGGAGACCCAGTACTTC.

This chain connects TRBV6-5 to TRBJ1-1; 9 bases are a match to TRBD1. Trimming at V came to 4 bases and at J to 6 bases, leaving 6 bases not matched to a gene. This CDR3 comprises 14 residues. Germline V gene data show CDR1 as MNHEY and CDR2 as SVGAGI. CDR3 residues: CASSSDRGVAEAFF. The CDR3 coding sequence is TGTGCCAGCAGTTCCGACAGGGGGGTGGCTGAAGCTTTCTTT.

The chain joins TRBV5-6 to TRBJ2-5; a weak D match, TRBD1 (6 bases). Germline CDR1 and CDR2: SGHDT and YYEEEE. V was pared by 4 bases and J by 1 base, with 8 bases between. The CDR3 sequence is 13 residues long. DNA of the CDR3: TGTGCCAGCAGCACGACAGGCCAAGAGACCCAGTACTTC. Translated, it gives CASSTTGQETQYF.

Details on this clone: The junction differs from germline at one of its ends, possibly a read error. The chain links TRBV2 to TRBJ1-1; D perhaps matches TRBD1 (6 bases). CDR3 length: 15 amino acids. Per the germline V gene, CDR1 is SNHLY and CDR2 is FYNNEI. The CDR3 coding sequence is TGTGCCAGCAGTGGGGCAGGGCGCGGGGACACTGGAGCTTTCTTT. This codes for CASSGAGRGDTGAFF.

The rearrangement uses TRBV13 and TRBJ1-2, with 8 positions matching TRBD1. Germline V CDR1 and CDR2: PRHDT, FYEKMQ (reference sequence). Trimming took 5 bases from V and 8 from J; bases not matched to a gene: 13. The CDR3 covers 15 residues. The CDR3 bases are TGTGCCAGCAGCCTCCGACAGGGGAAGGTGGAGGGCTACACCTTC. It codes for CASSLRQGKVEGYTF.